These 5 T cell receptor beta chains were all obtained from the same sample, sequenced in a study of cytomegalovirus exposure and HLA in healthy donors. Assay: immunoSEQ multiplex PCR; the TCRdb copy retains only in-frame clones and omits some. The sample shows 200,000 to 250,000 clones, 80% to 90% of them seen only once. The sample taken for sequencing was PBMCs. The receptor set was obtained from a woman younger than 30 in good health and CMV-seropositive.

CDR3 bases: TGTGCCAGCAGTGAGTGGCAGTACAATGAGCAGTTCTTC. It is translated as CASSEWQYNEQFF. The gene calls are TRBV2 and TRBJ2-1; D ambiguous. CDR3 size: 13 residues. CDR1 and CDR2 (germline): SNHLY, FYNNEI. Trimming left V 3 bases short and J 4 bases short, with 7 bases between.

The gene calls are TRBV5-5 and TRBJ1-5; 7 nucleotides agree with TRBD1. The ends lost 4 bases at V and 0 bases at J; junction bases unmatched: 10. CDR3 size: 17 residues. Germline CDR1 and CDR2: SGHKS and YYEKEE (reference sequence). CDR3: CASSPIPGTDSNQPQHF. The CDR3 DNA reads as TGTGCCAGCAGCCCTATCCCCGGGACAGATAGCAATCAGCCCCAGCATTTT. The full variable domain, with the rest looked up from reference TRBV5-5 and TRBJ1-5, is DAGVTQSPTHLIKTRGQQVTLRCSPISGHKSVSWYQQVLGQGPQFIFQYYEKEERGRGNFPDRFSARQFPNYSSELNVNALLLGDSALYLCASSPIPGTDSNQPQHFGDGTRLSIL.

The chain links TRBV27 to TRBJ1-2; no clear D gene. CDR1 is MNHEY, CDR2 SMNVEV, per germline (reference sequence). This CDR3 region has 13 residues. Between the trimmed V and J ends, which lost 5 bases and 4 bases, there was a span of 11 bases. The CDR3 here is CASSPQILYGYTF. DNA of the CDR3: TGTGCCAGCAGTCCACAGATCCTCTATGGCTACACCTTC.

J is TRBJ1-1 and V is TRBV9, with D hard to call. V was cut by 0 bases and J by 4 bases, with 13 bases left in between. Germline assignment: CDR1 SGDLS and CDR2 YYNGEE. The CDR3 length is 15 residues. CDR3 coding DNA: TGTGCCAGCAGCGTAGGAGGGTGGGTGGGCACTGAAGCTTTCTTT. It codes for CASSVGGWVGTEAFF.

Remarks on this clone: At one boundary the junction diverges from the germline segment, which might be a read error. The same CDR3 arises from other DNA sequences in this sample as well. The CDR3 region is CASSLSLNTEAFF. In nucleotides, the CDR3 is TGTGCCAGCAGCTTATCCTTGAACACTGAAGCTTTCTTT. V is TRBV27 and J is TRBJ1-1; no firm D call. Germline-derived CDR1 and CDR2 are MNHEY and SMNVEV (reference sequence). The CDR3 consists of 13 residues.